The clone carrying this T cell receptor (beta chain) occurred a few times. A second PCR of roughly 7 to 11 cycles used a sample-barcoded 5' primer and a J-beta primer mix. MiXCR was run by TCRdb on the 5' RACE reads, yielding one entry per CDR3 protein. The sample shows some 1.1 million distinct CDR3 sequences, roughly two fifths of them seen only once. These data belong to a study of blood T cells in healthy people across ages. Germline V lookup: CDR1 MNHEY, CDR2 SMNVEV (reference sequence). This CDR3 is built from 21 residues. Deletions cut 0 bases from V and 7 bases from J, with 31 bases between. The V and J genes are TRBV27 and TRBJ2-1; D is perhaps TRBD2 (7 bases). Sequencing used blood. The TCR was taken from a young man in good health. The CDR3 region is CASSLSGGWPYGSSGLNEQFF. The CDR3 DNA reads as TGTGCCAGCAGTTTATCTGGGGGCTGGCCATATGGGTCTAGCGGACTGAATGAGCAGTTCTTC.